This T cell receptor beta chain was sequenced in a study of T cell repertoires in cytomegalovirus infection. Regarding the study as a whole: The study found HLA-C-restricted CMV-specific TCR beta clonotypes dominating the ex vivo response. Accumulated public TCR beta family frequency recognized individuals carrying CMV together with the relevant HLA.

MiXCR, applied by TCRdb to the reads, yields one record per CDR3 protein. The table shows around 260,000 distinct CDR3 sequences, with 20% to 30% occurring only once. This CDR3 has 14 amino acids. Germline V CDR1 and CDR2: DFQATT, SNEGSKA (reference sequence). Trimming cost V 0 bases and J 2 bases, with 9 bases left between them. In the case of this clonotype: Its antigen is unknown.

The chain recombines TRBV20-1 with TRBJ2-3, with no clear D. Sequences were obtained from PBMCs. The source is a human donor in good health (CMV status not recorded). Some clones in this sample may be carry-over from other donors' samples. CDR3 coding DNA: TGCAGTGCTAGAGATTCGGGTAACACAGATACGCAGTATTTT. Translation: CSARDSGNTDTQYF.